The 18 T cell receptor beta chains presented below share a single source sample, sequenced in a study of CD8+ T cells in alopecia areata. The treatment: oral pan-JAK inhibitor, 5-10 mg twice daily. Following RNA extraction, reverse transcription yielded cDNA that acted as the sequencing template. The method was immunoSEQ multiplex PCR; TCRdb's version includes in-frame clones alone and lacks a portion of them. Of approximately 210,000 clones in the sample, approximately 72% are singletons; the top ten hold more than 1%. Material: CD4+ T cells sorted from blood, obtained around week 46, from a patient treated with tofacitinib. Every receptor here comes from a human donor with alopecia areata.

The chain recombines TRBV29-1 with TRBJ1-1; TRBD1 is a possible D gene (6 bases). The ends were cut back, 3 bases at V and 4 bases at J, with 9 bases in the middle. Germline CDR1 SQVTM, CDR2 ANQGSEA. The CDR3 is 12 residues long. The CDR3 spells CSVDRGVTEAFF. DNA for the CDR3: TGCAGCGTTGATAGGGGGGTCACTGAAGCTTTCTTT.

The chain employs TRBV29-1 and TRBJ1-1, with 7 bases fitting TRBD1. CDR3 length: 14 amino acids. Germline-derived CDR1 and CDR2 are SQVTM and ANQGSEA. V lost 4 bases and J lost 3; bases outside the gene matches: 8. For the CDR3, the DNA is TGCAGCGTTGGACGACAGGGCAAATACACTGAAGCTTTCTTT. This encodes CSVGRQGKYTEAFF. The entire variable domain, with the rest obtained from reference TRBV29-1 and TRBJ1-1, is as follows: SAVISQKPSRDICQRGTSLTIQCQVDSQVTMMFWYRQQPGQSLTLIATANQGSEATYESGFVIDKFPISRPNLTFSTLTVSNMSPEDSSIYLCSVGRQGKYTEAFFGQGTRLTVV.

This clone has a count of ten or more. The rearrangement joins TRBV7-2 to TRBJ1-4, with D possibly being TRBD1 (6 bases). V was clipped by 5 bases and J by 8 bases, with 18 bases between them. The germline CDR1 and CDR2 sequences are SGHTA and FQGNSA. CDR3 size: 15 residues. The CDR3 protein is CASSPRTAAGEKLFF. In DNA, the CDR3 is TGTGCCAGCAGCCCAAGGACAGCGGCGGGGGAAAAACTGTTTTTT.

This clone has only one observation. CDR3 sequence reads: CASQGQSNSPLHF. The CDR3 coding sequence is TGTGCCAGCCAGGGACAGAGTAATTCACCCCTCCACTTT. The genes are TRBV27 and TRBJ1-6; 7 bases fit TRBD1. CDR3 length equals 13 residues. Trimming removed 8 bases from V and 6 bases from J; junction bases left unmatched: 4. Germline V lookup: CDR1 MNHEY, CDR2 SMNVEV (reference sequence).

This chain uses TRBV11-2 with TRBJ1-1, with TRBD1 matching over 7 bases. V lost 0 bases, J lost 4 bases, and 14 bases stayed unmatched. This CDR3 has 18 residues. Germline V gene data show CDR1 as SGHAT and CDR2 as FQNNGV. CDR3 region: CASSLDGQAAAWVTEAFF. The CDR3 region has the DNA TGTGCCAGCAGCTTAGATGGACAGGCGGCGGCATGGGTCACTGAAGCTTTCTTT.

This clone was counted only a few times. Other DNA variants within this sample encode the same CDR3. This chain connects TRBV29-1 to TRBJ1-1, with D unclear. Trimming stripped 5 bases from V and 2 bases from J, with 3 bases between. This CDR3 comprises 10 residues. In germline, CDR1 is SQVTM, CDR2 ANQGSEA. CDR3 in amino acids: CSVTNTEAFF. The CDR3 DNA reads TGCAGCGTTACTAACACTGAAGCTTTCTTT.

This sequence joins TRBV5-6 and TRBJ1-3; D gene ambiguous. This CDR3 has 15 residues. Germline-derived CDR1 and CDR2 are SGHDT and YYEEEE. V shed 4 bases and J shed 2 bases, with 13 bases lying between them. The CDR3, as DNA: TGTGCCAGCAGCCCTCCTGAGGCGGCTGGAAACACCATATATTTT. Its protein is CASSPPEAAGNTIYF.

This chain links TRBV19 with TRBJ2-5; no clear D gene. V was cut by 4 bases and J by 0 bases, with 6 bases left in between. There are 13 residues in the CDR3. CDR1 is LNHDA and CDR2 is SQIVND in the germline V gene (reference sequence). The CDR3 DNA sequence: TGTGCCAGTAGTACGGATTACCAAGAGACCCAGTACTTC. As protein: CASSTDYQETQYF.

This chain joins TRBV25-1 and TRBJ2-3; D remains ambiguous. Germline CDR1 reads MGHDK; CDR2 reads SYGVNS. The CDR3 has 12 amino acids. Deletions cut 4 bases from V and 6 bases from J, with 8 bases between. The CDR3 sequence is CASSGAWDTQYF. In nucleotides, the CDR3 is TGTGCCAGCAGTGGCGCTTGGGATACGCAGTATTTT.

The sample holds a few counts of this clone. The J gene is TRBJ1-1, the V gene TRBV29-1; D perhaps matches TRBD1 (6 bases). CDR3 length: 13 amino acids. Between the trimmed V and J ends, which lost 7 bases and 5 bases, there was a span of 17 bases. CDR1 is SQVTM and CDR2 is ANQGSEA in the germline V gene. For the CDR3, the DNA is TGCAGCGGTAGGAATACAGGGAGGACTGAAGCTTTCTTT. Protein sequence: CSGRNTGRTEAFF.

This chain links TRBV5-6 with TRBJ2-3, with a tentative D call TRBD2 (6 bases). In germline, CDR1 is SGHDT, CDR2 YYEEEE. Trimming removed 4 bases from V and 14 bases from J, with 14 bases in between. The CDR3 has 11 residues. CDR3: CASSRDFSAYF. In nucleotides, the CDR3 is TGTGCCAGCAGCAGGGACTTCTCCGCGTATTTT.

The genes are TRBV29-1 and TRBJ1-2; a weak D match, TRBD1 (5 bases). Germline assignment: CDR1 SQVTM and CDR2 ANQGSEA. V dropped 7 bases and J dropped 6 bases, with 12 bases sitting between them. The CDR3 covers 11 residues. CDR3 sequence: CSGGSRDGYTF. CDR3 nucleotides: TGCAGCGGGGGGAGTAGGGATGGCTACACCTTC.

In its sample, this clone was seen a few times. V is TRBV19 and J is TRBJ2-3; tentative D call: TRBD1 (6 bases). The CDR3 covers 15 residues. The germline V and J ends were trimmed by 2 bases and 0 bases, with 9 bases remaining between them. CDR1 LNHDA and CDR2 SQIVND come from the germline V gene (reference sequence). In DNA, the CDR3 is TGTGCCAGTAGTATAATGGGGGCGAGCACAGATACGCAGTATTTT. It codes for CASSIMGASTDTQYF.

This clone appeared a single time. The chain's CDR3 is CSVGVWGAGELFF. The DNA for the CDR3 is TGCAGCGTTGGGGTTTGGGGGGCCGGGGAGCTGTTTTTT. The chain is built from TRBV29-1 and TRBJ2-2, with D perhaps matching TRBD2 (6 bases). CDR1 and CDR2 (germline): SQVTM, ANQGSEA. V was pared by 4 bases and J by 6 bases, with 12 bases between. The CDR3 spans 13 residues.

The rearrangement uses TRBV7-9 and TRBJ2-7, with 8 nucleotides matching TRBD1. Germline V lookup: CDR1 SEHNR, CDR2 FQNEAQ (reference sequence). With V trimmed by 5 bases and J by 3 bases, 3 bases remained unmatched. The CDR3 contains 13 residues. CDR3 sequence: CASSPGQGYEQYF. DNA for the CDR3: TGTGCCAGCAGCCCAGGACAGGGCTACGAGCAGTACTTC.

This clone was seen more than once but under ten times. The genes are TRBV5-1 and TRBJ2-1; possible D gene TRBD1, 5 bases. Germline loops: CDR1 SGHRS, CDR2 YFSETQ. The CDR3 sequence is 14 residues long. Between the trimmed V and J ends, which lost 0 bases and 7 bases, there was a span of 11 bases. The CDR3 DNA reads TGCGCCAGCAGCTTGGTAGTGGGGCAGAATGAGCAGTTCTTC. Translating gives CASSLVVGQNEQFF.

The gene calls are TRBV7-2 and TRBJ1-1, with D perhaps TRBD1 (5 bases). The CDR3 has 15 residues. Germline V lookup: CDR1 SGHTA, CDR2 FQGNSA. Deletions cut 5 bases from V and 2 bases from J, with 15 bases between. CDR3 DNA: TGTGCCAGCAGCCAAAGACAGAGACCCAACACTGAAGCTTTCTTT. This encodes CASSQRQRPNTEAFF.

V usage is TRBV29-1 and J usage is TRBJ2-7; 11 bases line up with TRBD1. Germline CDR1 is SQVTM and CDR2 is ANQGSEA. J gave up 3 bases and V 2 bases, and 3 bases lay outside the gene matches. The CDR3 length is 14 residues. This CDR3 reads CSVELGTGGYEQYF. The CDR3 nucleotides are TGCAGCGTTGAATTGGGGACAGGGGGCTACGAGCAGTACTTC.